Shown below are 17 T cell receptor beta chains from a single sample sequenced in a study of CD8 T cells in cerebrospinal fluid in Alzheimer's disease. TCRdb processed the 10x single-cell sequencing reads again and assigns one entry to each CDR3 protein, with no DNA. This repertoire includes over 1,000 distinct CDR3 sequences. Sequences were obtained from cerebrospinal fluid. These TCRs come from a human donor in good health.

This clonotype registers large (0.1 to 1%) by frequency. This chain links TRBV6-5 with TRBJ2-7; the TCRdb call, TRBD1, lacks DNA for checking. This CDR3 has 14 amino acids. Germline CDR1 is MNHEY and CDR2 is SVGAGI. CDR3 region: CASSAGTPAGEQYF.

This clonotype shows up as medium-sized by frequency. This chain links TRBV5-4 with TRBJ2-1; no DNA is available, so the TRBD1 call from TCRdb remains unchecked. The germline CDR1 and CDR2 sequences are SGHNT and YYREEE (reference sequence). This CDR3 has 12 amino acids. The CDR3 loop is CASSLAGVEQFF.

The rearrangement joins TRBV24-1 to TRBJ2-3. CDR1 is KGHDR and CDR2 is SFDVKD in the germline V gene. This CDR3 has 13 residues. This chain's CDR3 is CATSQPSTDTQYF.

This clonotype registers large by frequency. The J gene is TRBJ1-6, the V gene TRBV27; TCRdb gives TRBD1 as the D gene, but with no DNA this cannot be confirmed. The CDR3 contains 14 residues. Germline CDR1 reads MNHEY; CDR2 reads SMNVEV (reference sequence). The CDR3: CASSYRQLNSPLHF.

In terms of frequency, this clonotype is medium-sized (0.01 to 0.1%). The rearrangement links TRBV5-4 to TRBJ1-5; the D call from TCRdb, TRBD1, cannot be confirmed without DNA. CDR3 size: 13 residues. CDR1 SGHNT and CDR2 YYREEE come from the germline V gene (reference sequence). This CDR3 is CASSRDLNQPQHF.

This clonotype is called medium-sized based on its frequency. V is TRBV28 and J is TRBJ1-2. The CDR3 loop spans 15 amino acids. Germline V lookup: CDR1 MDHEN, CDR2 SYDVKM. CDR3 protein: CASSYGRNLNYGYTF.

This clonotype is deemed medium-sized by its frequency. This chain uses TRBV5-1 with TRBJ2-1. Germline CDR1 reads SGHRS; CDR2 reads YFSETQ. The CDR3 sequence is 12 residues long. The CDR3 spells CASSLFRNEQFF.

This chain links TRBV5-4 with TRBJ1-1; TCRdb outputs TRBD1, but without DNA this stays unchecked. The CDR3 loop spans 14 amino acids. Germline CDR1 reads SGHNT; CDR2 reads YYREEE (reference sequence). The CDR3 spells CASVYGTDNTEAFF.

This clonotype is identified as medium-sized from frequency. The chain recombines TRBV30 with TRBJ1-5; checking the TCRdb D call of TRBD1 is not possible without DNA. Germline values: CDR1 GTSNPN, CDR2 SVGIG (reference sequence). CDR3 length: 16 residues. CDR3 sequence reads: CAWSGGPGGSNQPQHF.

Considering frequency, this clonotype is medium-sized. The rearrangement joins TRBV3-1 to TRBJ1-2. This CDR3 spans 13 amino acids. The germline V gene has CDR1 LGHDT and CDR2 YNNKEL (reference sequence). The CDR3 sequence is CASSQDSTGGYTF.

Its frequency marks this clonotype as large. The chain has TRBV2 and TRBJ2-1; with no DNA, the TCRdb D assignment of TRBD2 cannot be verified. This CDR3 is built from 15 residues. The germline CDR1 and CDR2 sequences are SNHLY and FYNNEI. Here the CDR3 reads CASSEPIAGYNEQFF. Based on the CDR3 plus reference TRBV2 and TRBJ2-1, the full variable domain is EPEVTQTPSHQVTQMGQEVILRCVPISNHLYFYWYRQILGQKVEFLVSFYNNEISEKSEIFDDQFSVERPDGSNFTLKIRSTKLEDSAMYFCASSEPIAGYNEQFFGPGTRLTVL.

This clonotype registers medium-sized by frequency. This chain joins TRBV20-1 and TRBJ2-1; lacking DNA, the TRBD2 call made by TCRdb goes unchecked. CDR1 and CDR2 (germline): DFQATT, SNEGSKA (reference sequence). There are 14 residues in the CDR3. The CDR3 spells CSARDQREHGEQFF.

According to its frequency, this clonotype is large. The chain recombines TRBV20-1 with TRBJ1-5; checking the TCRdb D call of TRBD1 is not possible without DNA. This CDR3 is built from 13 residues. Germline CDR1 and CDR2: DFQATT and SNEGSKA (reference sequence). This CDR3 is CSAAGGSYQPQHF.

This clonotype is classed as medium-sized by frequency. The rearrangement joins TRBV12-3 or TRBV12-4 to TRBJ2-7; TCRdb's D call, TRBD1, is unchecked because there is no DNA. The CDR3 has 13 residues. This CDR3 reads CASRTGGTYEQYF.

This clonotype is labeled medium-sized based on frequency. V usage is TRBV7-7 and J usage is TRBJ2-7. Germline CDR1 SSHAT, CDR2 FNYEAQ (reference sequence). The CDR3 extends over 13 amino acids. The CDR3 is CASSAGLVDEQYF.

This clonotype is labeled medium-sized based on frequency. The chain has TRBV27 and TRBJ1-1; TCRdb's D call, TRBD1, is unchecked because there is no DNA. Germline loops: CDR1 MNHEY, CDR2 SMNVEV (reference sequence). The length of the CDR3 is 14 residues. CDR3 amino acids: CASSRGLQGTEAFF.

This clonotype is classed as large by frequency. CDR3 amino acids: CASSDPGLAHNEQFF. The V and J genes are TRBV5-1 and TRBJ2-1; checking the TCRdb D call of TRBD2 is not possible without DNA. The V gene's germline CDR1 is SGHRS and CDR2 YFSETQ. The CDR3 length is 15 residues.